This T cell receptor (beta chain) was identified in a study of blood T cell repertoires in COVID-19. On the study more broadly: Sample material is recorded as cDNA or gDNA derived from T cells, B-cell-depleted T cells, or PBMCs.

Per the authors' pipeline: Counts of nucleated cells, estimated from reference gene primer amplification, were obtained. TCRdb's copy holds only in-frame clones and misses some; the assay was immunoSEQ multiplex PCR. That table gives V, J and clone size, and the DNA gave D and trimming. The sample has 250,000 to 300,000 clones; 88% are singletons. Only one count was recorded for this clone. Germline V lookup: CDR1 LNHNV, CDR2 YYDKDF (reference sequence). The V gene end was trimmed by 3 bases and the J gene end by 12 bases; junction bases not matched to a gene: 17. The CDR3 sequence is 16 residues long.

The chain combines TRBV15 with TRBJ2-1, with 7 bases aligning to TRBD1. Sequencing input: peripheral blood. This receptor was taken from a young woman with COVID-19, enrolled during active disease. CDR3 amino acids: CATSSPPGQITILQFF. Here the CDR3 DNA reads TGTGCCACCAGCAGTCCCCCGGGACAGATAACAATTTTGCAGTTCTTC.